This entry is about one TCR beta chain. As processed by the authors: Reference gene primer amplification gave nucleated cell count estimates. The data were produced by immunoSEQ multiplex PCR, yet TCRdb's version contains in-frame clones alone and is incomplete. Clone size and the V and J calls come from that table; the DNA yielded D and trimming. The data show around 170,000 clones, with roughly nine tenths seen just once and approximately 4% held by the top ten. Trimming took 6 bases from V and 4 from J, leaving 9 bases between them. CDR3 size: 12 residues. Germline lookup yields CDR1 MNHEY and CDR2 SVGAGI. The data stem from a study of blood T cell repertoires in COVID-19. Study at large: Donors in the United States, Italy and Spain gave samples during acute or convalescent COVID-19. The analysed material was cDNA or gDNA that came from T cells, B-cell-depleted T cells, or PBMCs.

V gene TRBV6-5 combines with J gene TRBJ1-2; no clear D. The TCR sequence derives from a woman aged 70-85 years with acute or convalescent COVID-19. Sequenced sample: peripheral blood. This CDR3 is CASSPGGYGYTF. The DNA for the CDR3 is TGTGCCAGCAGCCCCGGAGGCTATGGCTACACCTTC.